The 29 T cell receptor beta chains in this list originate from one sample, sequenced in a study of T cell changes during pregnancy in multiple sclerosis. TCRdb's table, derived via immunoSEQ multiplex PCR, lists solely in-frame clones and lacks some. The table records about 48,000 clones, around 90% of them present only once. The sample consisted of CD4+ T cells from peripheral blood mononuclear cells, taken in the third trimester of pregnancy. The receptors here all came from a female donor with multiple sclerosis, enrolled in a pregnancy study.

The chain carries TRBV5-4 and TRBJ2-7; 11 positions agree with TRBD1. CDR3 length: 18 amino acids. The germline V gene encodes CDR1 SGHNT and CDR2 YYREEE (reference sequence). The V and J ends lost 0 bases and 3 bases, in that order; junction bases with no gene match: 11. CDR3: CASSLGTGGKFLYYEQYF. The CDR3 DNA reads TGTGCCAGCAGCTTGGGGACAGGGGGCAAGTTCCTCTACTACGAGCAGTACTTC.

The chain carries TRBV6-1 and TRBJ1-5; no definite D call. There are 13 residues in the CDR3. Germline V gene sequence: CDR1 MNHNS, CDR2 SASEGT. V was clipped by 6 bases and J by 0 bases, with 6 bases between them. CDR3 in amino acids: CASRQVSNQPQHF. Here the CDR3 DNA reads TGTGCCAGCAGACAAGTTAGCAATCAGCCCCAGCATTTT.

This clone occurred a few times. The CDR3 bases are TGTGCCAGCAGCTTAAATCGGGACAGCGTTCGGCAGTACTTC. The encoded protein is CASSLNRDSVRQYF. This chain connects TRBV7-9 to TRBJ2-7; TRBD1 agrees at 7 bases. The length of the CDR3 is 14 residues. Unmatched junction bases numbered 10, after V lost 2 bases and J lost 9 bases. Germline CDR1 is SEHNR and CDR2 is FQNEAQ (reference sequence).

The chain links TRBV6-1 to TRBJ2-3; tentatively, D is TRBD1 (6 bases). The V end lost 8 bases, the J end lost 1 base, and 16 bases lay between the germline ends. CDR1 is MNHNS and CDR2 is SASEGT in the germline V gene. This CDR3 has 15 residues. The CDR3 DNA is TGTGCCAGCGGCGTAGTCAGGACAGGCACAGATACGCAGTATTTT. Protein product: CASGVVRTGTDTQYF.

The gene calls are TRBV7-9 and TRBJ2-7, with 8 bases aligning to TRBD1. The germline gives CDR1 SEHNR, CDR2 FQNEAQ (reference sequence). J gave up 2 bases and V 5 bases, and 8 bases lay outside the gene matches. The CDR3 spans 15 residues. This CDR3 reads CASSLGQGGPYEQYF. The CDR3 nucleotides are TGTGCCAGCAGCCTTGGACAGGGAGGCCCCTACGAGCAGTACTTC.

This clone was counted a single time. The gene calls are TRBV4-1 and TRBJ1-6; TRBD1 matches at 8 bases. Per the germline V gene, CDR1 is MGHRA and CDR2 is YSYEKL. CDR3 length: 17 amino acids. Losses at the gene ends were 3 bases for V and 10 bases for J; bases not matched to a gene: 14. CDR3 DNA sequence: TGCGCCAGCAGCCAGATCCCGGACAGGGAAATACGGTCACCCCTCCACTTT. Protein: CASSQIPDREIRSPLHF.

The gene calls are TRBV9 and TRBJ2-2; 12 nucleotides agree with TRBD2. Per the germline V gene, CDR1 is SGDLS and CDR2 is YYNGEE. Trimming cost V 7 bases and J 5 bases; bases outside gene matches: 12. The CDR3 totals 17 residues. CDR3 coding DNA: TGTGCCAGCCTGCGGTCTAGCGGGGGGGTAGGGACCGGGGAGCTGTTTTTT. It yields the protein CASLRSSGGVGTGELFF.

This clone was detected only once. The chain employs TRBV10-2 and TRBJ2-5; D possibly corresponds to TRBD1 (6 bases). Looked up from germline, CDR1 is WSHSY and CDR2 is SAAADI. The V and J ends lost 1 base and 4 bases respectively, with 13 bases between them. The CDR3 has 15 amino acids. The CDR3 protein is CASSELQGSLETQYF. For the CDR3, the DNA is TGCGCCAGCAGTGAGTTACAGGGTTCGTTAGAGACCCAGTACTTC.

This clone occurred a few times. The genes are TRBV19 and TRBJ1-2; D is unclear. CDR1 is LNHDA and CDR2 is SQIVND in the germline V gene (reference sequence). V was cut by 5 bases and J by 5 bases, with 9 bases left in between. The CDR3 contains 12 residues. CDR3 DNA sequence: TGTGCCAGTAGTTGGGCAGAATATGGCTACACCTTC. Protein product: CASSWAEYGYTF.

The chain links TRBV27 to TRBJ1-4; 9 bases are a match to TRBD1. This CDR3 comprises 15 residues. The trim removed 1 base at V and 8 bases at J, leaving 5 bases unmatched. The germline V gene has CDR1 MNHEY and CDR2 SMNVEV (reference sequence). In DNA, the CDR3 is TGTGCCAGCAGTTTATTACAGGGGGCAGGGGAAAAACTGTTTTTT. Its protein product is CASSLLQGAGEKLFF.

The CDR3 nucleotides read TGTGCCAGCAGCCCAACCGGGGTCCTTGGAAACACCATATATTTT. As protein: CASSPTGVLGNTIYF. The J gene is TRBJ1-3, the V gene TRBV6-5, with D uncertain. With 6 bases removed from V and 3 bases from J, the gap between germline ends came to 15 bases. The length of the CDR3 is 15 residues. The V gene's germline CDR1 is MNHEY and CDR2 SVGAGI.

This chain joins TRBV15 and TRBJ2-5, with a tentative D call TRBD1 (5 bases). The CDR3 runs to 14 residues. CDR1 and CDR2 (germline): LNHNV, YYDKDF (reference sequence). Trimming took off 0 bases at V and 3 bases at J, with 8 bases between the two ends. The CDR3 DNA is TGTGCCACCAGCAGAGATCAGGGAAAAGAGACCCAGTACTTC. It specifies CATSRDQGKETQYF.

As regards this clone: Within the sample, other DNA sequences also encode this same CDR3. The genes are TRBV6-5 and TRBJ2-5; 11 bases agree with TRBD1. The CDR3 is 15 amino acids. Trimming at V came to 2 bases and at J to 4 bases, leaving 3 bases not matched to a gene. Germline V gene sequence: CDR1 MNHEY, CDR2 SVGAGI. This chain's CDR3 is CASSYGQGARETQYF. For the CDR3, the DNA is TGTGCCAGCAGTTACGGACAGGGGGCAAGAGAGACCCAGTACTTC.

The DNA of the CDR3 is TGTGCCAGCAGTGAACCCCCCAGAACCTATAATTCACCCCTCCACTTT. Protein: CASSEPPRTYNSPLHF. The V gene is TRBV6-1, the J gene TRBJ1-6; unclear D gene. The length of the CDR3 is 16 residues. Trimming shortened V by 2 bases and J by 2 bases, and 10 bases separated the two germline ends. Germline lookup yields CDR1 MNHNS and CDR2 SASEGT.

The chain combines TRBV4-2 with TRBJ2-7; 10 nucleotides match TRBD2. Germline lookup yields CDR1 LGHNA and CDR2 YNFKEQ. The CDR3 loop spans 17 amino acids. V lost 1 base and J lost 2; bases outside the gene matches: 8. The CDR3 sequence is CASSQAGLADSAYEQYF. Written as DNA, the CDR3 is TGTGCCAGCAGCCAAGCCGGACTAGCGGATTCCGCCTACGAGCAGTACTTC.

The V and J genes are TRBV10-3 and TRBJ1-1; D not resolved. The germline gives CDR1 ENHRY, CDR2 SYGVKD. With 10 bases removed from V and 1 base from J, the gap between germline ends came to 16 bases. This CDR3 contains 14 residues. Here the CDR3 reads CATHEEGRNTEAFF. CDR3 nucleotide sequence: TGTGCCACCCACGAAGAGGGAAGGAACACTGAAGCTTTCTTT.

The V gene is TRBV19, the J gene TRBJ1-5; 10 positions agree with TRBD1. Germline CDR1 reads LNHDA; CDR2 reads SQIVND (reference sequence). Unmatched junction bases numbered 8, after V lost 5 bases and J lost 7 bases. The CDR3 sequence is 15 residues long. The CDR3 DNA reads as TGTGCCAGTAGTGTCCTCCGGGACAGGGGACAGCCCCAGCATTTT. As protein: CASSVLRDRGQPQHF.

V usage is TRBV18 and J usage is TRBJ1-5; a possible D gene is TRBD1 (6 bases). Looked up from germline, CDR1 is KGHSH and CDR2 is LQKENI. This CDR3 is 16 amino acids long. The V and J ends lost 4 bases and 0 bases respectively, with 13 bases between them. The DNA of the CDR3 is TGTGCCAGCTCACTTAGACAGGATAATAGCAATCAGCCCCAGCATTTT. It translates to CASSLRQDNSNQPQHF.

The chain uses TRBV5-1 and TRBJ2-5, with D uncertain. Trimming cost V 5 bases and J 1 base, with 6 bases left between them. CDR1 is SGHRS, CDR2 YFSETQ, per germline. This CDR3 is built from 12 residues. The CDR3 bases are TGCGCCAGCAGACCCAGCCAAGAGACCCAGTACTTC. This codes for CASRPSQETQYF.

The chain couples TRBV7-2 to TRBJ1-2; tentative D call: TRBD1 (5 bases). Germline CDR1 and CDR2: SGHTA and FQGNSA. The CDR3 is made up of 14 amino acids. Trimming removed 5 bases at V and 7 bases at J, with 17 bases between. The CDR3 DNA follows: TGTGCCAGCAGCCCTAGCTGGGACTTCGTTGGCTACACCTTC. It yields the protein CASSPSWDFVGYTF.

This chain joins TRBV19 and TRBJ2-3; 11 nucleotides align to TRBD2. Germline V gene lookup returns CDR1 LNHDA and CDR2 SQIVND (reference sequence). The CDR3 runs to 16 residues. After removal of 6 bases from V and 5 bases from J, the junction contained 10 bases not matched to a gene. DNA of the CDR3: TGTGCCAGTAGCGACTCTAGCGGGGGGCAGCGAGATACGCAGTATTTT. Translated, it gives CASSDSSGGQRDTQYF.

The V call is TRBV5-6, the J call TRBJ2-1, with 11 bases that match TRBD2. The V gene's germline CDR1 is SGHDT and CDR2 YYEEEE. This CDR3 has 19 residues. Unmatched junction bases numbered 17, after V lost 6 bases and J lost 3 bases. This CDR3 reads CASTNSALAGGTFYNEQFF. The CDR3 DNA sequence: TGTGCCAGCACAAACTCTGCGCTAGCGGGGGGAACCTTCTACAATGAGCAGTTCTTC.

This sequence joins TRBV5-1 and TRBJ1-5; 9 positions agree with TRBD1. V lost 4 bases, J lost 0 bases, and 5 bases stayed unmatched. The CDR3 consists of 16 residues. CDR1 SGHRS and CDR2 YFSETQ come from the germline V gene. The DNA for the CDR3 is TGCGCCAGCAGCCCCACAGGGGGCTATAGCAATCAGCCCCAGCATTTT. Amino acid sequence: CASSPTGGYSNQPQHF.

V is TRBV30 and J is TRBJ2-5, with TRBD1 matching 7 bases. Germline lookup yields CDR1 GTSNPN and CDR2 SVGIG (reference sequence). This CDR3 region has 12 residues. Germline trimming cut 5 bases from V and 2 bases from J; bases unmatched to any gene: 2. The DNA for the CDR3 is TGTGCCTGGCAGGGACAGCAAGAGACCCAGTACTTC. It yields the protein CAWQGQQETQYF.

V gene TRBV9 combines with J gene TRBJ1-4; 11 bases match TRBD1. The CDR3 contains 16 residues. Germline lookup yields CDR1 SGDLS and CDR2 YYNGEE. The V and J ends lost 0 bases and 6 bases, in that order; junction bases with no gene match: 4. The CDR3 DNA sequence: TGTGCCAGCAGCGTAGGGACAGGGGGCGGGGATGAAAAACTGTTTTTT. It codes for CASSVGTGGGDEKLFF. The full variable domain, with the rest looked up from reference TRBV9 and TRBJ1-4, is DSGVTQTPKHLITATGQRVTLRCSPRSGDLSVYWYQQSLDQGLQFLIQYYNGEERAKGNILERFSAQQFPDLHSELNLSSLELGDSALYFCASSVGTGGGDEKLFFGSGTQLSVL.

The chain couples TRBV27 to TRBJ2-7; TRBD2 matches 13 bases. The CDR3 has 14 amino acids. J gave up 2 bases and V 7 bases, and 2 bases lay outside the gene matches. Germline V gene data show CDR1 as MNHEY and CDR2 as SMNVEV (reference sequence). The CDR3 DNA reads TGTGCCAGCAAACTAGCGGGGGGGCCCTACGAGCAGTACTTC. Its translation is CASKLAGGPYEQYF.

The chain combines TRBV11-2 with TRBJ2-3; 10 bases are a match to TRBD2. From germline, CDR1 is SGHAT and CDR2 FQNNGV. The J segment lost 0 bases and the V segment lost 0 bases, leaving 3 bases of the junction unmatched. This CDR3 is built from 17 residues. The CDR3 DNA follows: TGTGCCAGCAGCTTAGATCTACTAGCGGGGAGCACAGATACGCAGTATTTT. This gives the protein CASSLDLLAGSTDTQYF.

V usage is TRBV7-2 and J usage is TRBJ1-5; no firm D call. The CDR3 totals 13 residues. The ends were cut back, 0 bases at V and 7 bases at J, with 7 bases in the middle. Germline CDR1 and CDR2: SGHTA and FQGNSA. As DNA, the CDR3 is TGTGCCAGCAGCTTAGCCTGGGAGCAGCCCCAGCATTTT. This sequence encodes CASSLAWEQPQHF.

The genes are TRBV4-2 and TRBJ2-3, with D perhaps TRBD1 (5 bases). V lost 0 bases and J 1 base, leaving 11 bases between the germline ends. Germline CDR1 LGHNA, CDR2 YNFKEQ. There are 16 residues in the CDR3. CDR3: CASSQDPQGGTDTQYF. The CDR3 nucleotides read TGTGCCAGCAGCCAAGACCCCCAGGGCGGCACAGATACGCAGTATTTT.